The entry that follows covers one T cell receptor (beta chain) sequence. Its matching antigen is unknown. The data derive from a study of CD4+ T cells in melanoma. Study-wide results and limits: Diverse differentiation states were reported for melanoma neoantigen-specific CD4+ T cells. CD8+ T cell, macrophage and B cell function reportedly correlated with neoantigen-specific CD4+ T cells.

Produced via immunoSEQ multiplex PCR; TCRdb's table is partial and in-frame only. The table shows roughly 9,800 clones, with 50% to 75% occurring only once. This CDR3 has 12 residues. CDR1 is ENHRY and CDR2 is SYGVKD in the germline V gene. V was pared by 10 bases and J by 4 bases, with 11 bases between. The V and J genes are TRBV10-3 and TRBJ1-5; D may be TRBD1 (6 bases). The specimen was cells from a culture (not recorded whether cultured in vitro). The TCR was taken from a human donor with melanoma. CDR3 nucleotides: TGTGCCAGCAACAGGGATAATCAGCCCCAGCATTTT. As protein: CASNRDNQPQHF.